This T cell receptor (beta chain) was captured by sequencing in a study of shared clonotypes between healthy human individuals. The CDR3 runs to 15 residues. Per germline, CDR1 SGHRS and CDR2 YFSETQ. The V end was cut by 2 bases, the J end by 9 bases, with 18 bases between. The method was immunoSEQ multiplex PCR; TCRdb's version includes in-frame clones alone and lacks a portion of them. The table shows millions of clones, with roughly 96% occurring only once. This TCR derives from a man aged 18 to 35 in good health. The chain links TRBV5-1 to TRBJ2-1, with a possible D match to TRBD2 (6 bases). Sequenced sample: naive CD4+ T cells sorted from blood. Specified subset: CD45RA+ positively selected. Here the CDR3 DNA reads TGCGCCAGCAGCTTTGGGGGGAACGTCGGTGGTGAGCAGTTCTTC. Its translation is CASSFGGNVGGEQFF.